One sample yielded the 9 T cell receptor beta chains listed below, sequenced in a study of blood T cell repertoires in COVID-19. Produced via immunoSEQ multiplex PCR; TCRdb's table is partial and in-frame only. The sample includes roughly 360,000 clones, around nine tenths of them seen just once. Source material: PBMCs or T cells enriched from blood (not recorded which). These receptors were taken from a woman aged 30 to 39 with acute COVID-19.

The chain joins TRBV6-4 to TRBJ2-7; the D gene is possibly TRBD2 (6 bases). V lost 5 bases and J 0 bases, leaving 11 bases between the germline ends. CDR1 is MRHNA and CDR2 is SNTAGT in the germline V gene. CDR3 size: 14 residues. The CDR3 nucleotides read TGTGCCAGCAGTCCTAGGGACTTCTCCTACGAGCAGTACTTC. This sequence encodes CASSPRDFSYEQYF.

The rearrangement joins TRBV7-3 to TRBJ2-7; 7 nucleotides line up with TRBD1. V dropped 5 bases and J dropped 5; count of bases not matched to a gene: 9. The germline CDR1 and CDR2 sequences are SGHTA and FQGTGA. This CDR3 is built from 14 residues. CDR3 coding DNA: TGTGCCAGCAGCCCGACCTCGACAGGGAACGAGCAGTACTTC. Encoded protein: CASSPTSTGNEQYF.

This clone appeared a few times. This chain joins TRBV6-1 and TRBJ1-6, with D possibly TRBD1 on 5 matching bases. The CDR3 sequence is 16 residues long. V lost 4 bases to trimming and J lost 3 bases, with 13 bases between them. Germline V gives CDR1 MNHNS, CDR2 SASEGT. The CDR3 spells CASSALGRVYNSPLHF. The DNA for the CDR3 is TGTGCCAGCAGTGCGTTGGGCAGGGTCTATAATTCACCCCTCCACTTT.

This sequence joins TRBV7-9 and TRBJ2-7; unclear D gene. Per germline, CDR1 SEHNR and CDR2 FQNEAQ (reference sequence). This CDR3 comprises 15 residues. The V end was cut by 5 bases, the J end by 0 bases, with 14 bases between. The CDR3 sequence is CASSPYSTSSYEQYF. DNA for the CDR3: TGTGCCAGCAGCCCATACAGTACCAGCTCCTACGAGCAGTACTTC.

Remarks on this clone: Within the sample, other DNA sequences also encode this same CDR3. DNA of the CDR3: TGTGCCAGCTCACCACCGGGACAGGGAAATCAGCCCCAGCATTTT. This gives the protein CASSPPGQGNQPQHF. V and J are TRBV18 and TRBJ1-5; 9 bases agree with TRBD1. Germline CDR1 is KGHSH and CDR2 is LQKENI. This CDR3 is 15 amino acids long. Trimming took 0 bases from V and 4 from J; bases not matched to a gene: 1.

The chain uses TRBV5-1 and TRBJ1-4; D is undetermined. Deletions cut 2 bases from V and 8 bases from J, with 13 bases between. This CDR3 has 14 amino acids. CDR1 and CDR2 (germline): SGHRS, YFSETQ. The CDR3 spells CASSFSMGREKLFF. As DNA, the CDR3 is TGCGCCAGCAGCTTTTCCATGGGGAGGGAAAAACTGTTTTTT. The entire variable domain, with the rest obtained from reference TRBV5-1 and TRBJ1-4, is as follows: KAGVTQTPRYLIKTRGQQVTLSCSPISGHRSVSWYQQTPGQGLQFLFEYFSETQRNKGNFPGRFSGRQFSNSRSEMNVSTLELGDSALYLCASSFSMGREKLFFGSGTQLSVL.

This clone was found once. The chain joins TRBV5-1 to TRBJ2-7; 7 nucleotides agree with TRBD1. Losses at the gene ends were 4 bases for V and 5 bases for J; bases not matched to a gene: 6. The CDR3 sequence is 13 residues long. Germline V lookup: CDR1 SGHRS, CDR2 YFSETQ. The chain's CDR3 is CASSPHRGDEQYF. DNA for the CDR3: TGCGCCAGCAGCCCCCACAGGGGAGACGAGCAGTACTTC. Using reference TRBV5-1 and TRBJ2-7 for the parts outside the CDR3, the full variable domain is KAGVTQTPRYLIKTRGQQVTLSCSPISGHRSVSWYQQTPGQGLQFLFEYFSETQRNKGNFPGRFSGRQFSNSRSEMNVSTLELGDSALYLCASSPHRGDEQYFGPGTRLTVT.

In DNA form, the CDR3 reads TGTGCCAGCAGCCTCCGGGACAGGCTATATGGGGGTGGCCTCCACTTT. It yields the protein CASSLRDRLYGGGLHF. J is TRBJ1-6 and V is TRBV5-6; the match to TRBD1 covers 8 bases. Looked up from germline, CDR1 is SGHDT and CDR2 is YYEEEE. CDR3 length: 16 amino acids. Germline trimming cut 4 bases from V and 15 bases from J; bases unmatched to any gene: 18.

The V and J genes are TRBV7-2 and TRBJ2-5, with a tentative D call TRBD2 (5 bases). V lost 4 bases and J 2 bases, leaving 14 bases between the germline ends. Per the germline V gene, CDR1 is SGHTA and CDR2 is FQGNSA. CDR3 length: 15 residues. The CDR3 here is CASSSAGTEQETQYF. The CDR3 nucleotides read TGTGCCAGCAGCTCGGCGGGCACAGAGCAAGAGACCCAGTACTTC.